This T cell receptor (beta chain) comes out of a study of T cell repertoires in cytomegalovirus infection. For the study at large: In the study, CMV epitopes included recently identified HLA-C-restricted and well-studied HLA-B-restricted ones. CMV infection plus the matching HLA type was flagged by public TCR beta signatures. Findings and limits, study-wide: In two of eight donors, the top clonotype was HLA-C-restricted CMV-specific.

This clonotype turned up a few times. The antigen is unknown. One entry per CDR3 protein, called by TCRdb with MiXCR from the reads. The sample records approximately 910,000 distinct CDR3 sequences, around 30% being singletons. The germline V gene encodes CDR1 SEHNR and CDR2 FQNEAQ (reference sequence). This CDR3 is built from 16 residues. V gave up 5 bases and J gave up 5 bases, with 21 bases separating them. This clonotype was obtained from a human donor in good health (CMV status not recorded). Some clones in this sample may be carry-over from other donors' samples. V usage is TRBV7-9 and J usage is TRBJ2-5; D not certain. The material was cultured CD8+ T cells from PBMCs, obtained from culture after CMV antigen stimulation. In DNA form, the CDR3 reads TGTGCCAGCAGCCCCCCGGGTAGGCTCCTTGGGGAGACCCAGTACTTC. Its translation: CASSPPGRLLGETQYF.